What follows are 25 T cell receptor beta chains derived from one specimen sequenced in a study of neurological immune-mediated disorders. Via MiXCR, TCRdb re-called the 5' RACE reads, giving one row per CDR3 protein. There are 54,000 or so distinct CDR3 sequences in the sample; more than 3.5% occur only once, and 6.5% lies in the top ten. Sequencing was performed on PBMCs. The receptors originated from a man aged 60-69 years with multiple sclerosis.

The rearrangement uses TRBV12-3 or TRBV12-4 and TRBJ1-1; tentatively, D is TRBD1 (6 bases). The CDR3 extends over 15 amino acids. Trimming removed 4 bases at V and 8 bases at J, with 20 bases between. CDR3 nucleotide sequence: TGTGCCAGCAGTTCATACGGGCGACAGGTCTTCGAAGCTTTCTTT. It translates to CASSSYGRQVFEAFF.

This clonotype has at least ten counts. The chain joins TRBV13 to TRBJ2-2; 7 positions agree with TRBD1. The trim removed 3 bases at V and 5 bases at J, leaving 6 bases unmatched. The length of the CDR3 is 15 residues. Germline CDR1 reads PRHDT; CDR2 reads FYEKMQ (reference sequence). CDR3 loop: CASSFRGGATGELFF. The CDR3 region has the DNA TGTGCCAGCAGCTTTAGAGGGGGCGCGACCGGGGAGCTGTTTTTT.

In this sample, this clonotype turned up many times. The rearrangement uses TRBV20-1 and TRBJ1-1; D is unresolved. CDR3 size: 13 residues. Per the germline V gene, CDR1 is DFQATT and CDR2 is SNEGSKA (reference sequence). Deletions cut 3 bases from V and 4 bases from J, with 12 bases between. CDR3 bases: TGCAGTGCTAGGTTCGGTGGGCGCACTGAAGCTTTCTTT. This codes for CSARFGGRTEAFF.

There are many counts of this clonotype. This rearrangement joins TRBV11-2 to TRBJ2-1; D is ambiguous. CDR3 length equals 13 residues. Trimming removed 5 bases at V and 2 bases at J, with 7 bases between. Germline values: CDR1 SGHAT, CDR2 FQNNGV. CDR3 DNA sequence: TGTGCCAGCAGCCCGACGACCTACAATGAGCAGTTCTTC. The encoded protein is CASSPTTYNEQFF.

This clonotype was seen many times. V and J are TRBV5-5 and TRBJ2-1, with D tentatively TRBD1 or TRBD2 (7 bases each). CDR1 SGHKS and CDR2 YYEKEE come from the germline V gene (reference sequence). The V gene lost 4 bases and the J gene lost 3 bases, with 11 bases spanning the gap. The CDR3 spans 14 residues. Here the CDR3 reads CASSRGDSYNEQFF. The CDR3 DNA reads TGTGCCAGCAGCCGGGGGGACAGCTACAATGAGCAGTTCTTC.

This clonotype was counted only a few times. V and J are TRBV4-1 and TRBJ1-2; no clear D gene. The length of the CDR3 is 14 residues. Germline V gives CDR1 MGHRA, CDR2 YSYEKL. V was trimmed by 0 bases and J by 4 bases, leaving 9 bases between them. This CDR3 reads CASSQEGFGYGYTF. CDR3 DNA: TGCGCCAGCAGCCAAGAAGGGTTCGGCTATGGCTACACCTTC.

This clonotype was seen at least ten times. The chain employs TRBV18 and TRBJ2-1; 7 bases are shared with TRBD1. Losses at the gene ends were 7 bases for V and 2 bases for J; bases not matched to a gene: 5. The CDR3 runs to 14 residues. Germline V CDR1 and CDR2: KGHSH, LQKENI. CDR3 coding DNA: TGTGCCAGCTTACAACAGGGGCCCTACAATGAGCAGTTCTTC. Protein product: CASLQQGPYNEQFF.

This clonotype was seen ten or more times. The gene calls are TRBV20-1 and TRBJ2-7; no clear D. The CDR3 length is 13 residues. Germline CDR1 is DFQATT and CDR2 is SNEGSKA (reference sequence). Trimming cost V 0 bases and J 5 bases, with 11 bases left between them. CDR3 nucleotide sequence: TGCAGTGCTAGAGATCGTGCTCCCCACGAGCAGTACTTC. It yields the protein CSARDRAPHEQYF.

In this sample, this clonotype turned up many times. The chain has TRBV10-3 and TRBJ2-3; TRBD1 aligns across 11 bases. This CDR3 has 15 residues. V dropped 3 bases and J dropped 3; count of bases not matched to a gene: 2. Germline values: CDR1 ENHRY, CDR2 SYGVKD. The CDR3 region has the DNA TGTGCCATCAGTGATGGGGACAGGGGGACAGATACGCAGTATTTT. Protein product: CAISDGDRGTDTQYF.

This clonotype has ten or more counts. V gene TRBV5-4 combines with J gene TRBJ2-7, with D perhaps matching TRBD1 or TRBD2 (5 bases each). The V end lost 3 bases, the J end lost 5 bases, and 15 bases lay between the germline ends. The CDR3 runs 14 residues. The germline V gene encodes CDR1 SGHNT and CDR2 YYREEE (reference sequence). CDR3 coding DNA: TGTGCCAGCAGCTGGGACGTCGAGGCCGACGAGCAGTACTTC. This gives the protein CASSWDVEADEQYF.

In its sample, this clonotype was seen many times. The chain recombines TRBV5-1 with TRBJ1-6; a weak D match, TRBD1 (5 bases). V was cut by 2 bases and J by 5 bases, with 14 bases left in between. The length of the CDR3 is 16 residues. Germline loops: CDR1 SGHRS, CDR2 YFSETQ. As DNA, the CDR3 is TGCGCCAGCAGCTTCGCGGGACCAGAGAATAATTCACCCCTCCACTTT. Translating gives CASSFAGPENNSPLHF.

This clonotype was picked up many times. V usage is TRBV6-6 and J usage is TRBJ2-1; D not certain. Germline CDR1 is MNHNY and CDR2 is SVGAGI (reference sequence). V lost 0 bases and J lost 0, with 6 bases in between. CDR3 length equals 15 residues. The DNA for the CDR3 is TGTGCCAGCAGTTACTCATGGAGCTCCTACAATGAGCAGTTCTTC. It codes for CASSYSWSSYNEQFF.

Ten or more counts support this clonotype. V is TRBV20-1 and J is TRBJ1-2, with D possibly being TRBD1 (5 bases). V lost 5 bases, J lost 4 bases, and 11 bases lay in between. The CDR3 is 12 amino acids. Per the germline V gene, CDR1 is DFQATT and CDR2 is SNEGSKA (reference sequence). The CDR3 coding sequence is TGCAGTGCTTTCGACAGTAGCTATGGCTACACCTTC. It yields the protein CSAFDSSYGYTF.

This sequence joins TRBV27 and TRBJ1-1; tentative D call: TRBD1 (5 bases). V lost 5 bases and J lost 8, with 12 bases in between. Germline V gene data show CDR1 as MNHEY and CDR2 as SMNVEV (reference sequence). CDR3 size: 12 residues. CDR3 sequence reads: CASSPWGGEAFF. Here the CDR3 DNA reads TGTGCCAGCAGTCCCTGGGGGGGAGAAGCTTTCTTT.

This clonotype was counted at least ten times. The chain joins TRBV9 to TRBJ2-3; 9 bases map to TRBD2. Trimming removed 3 bases from V and 5 bases from J; junction bases left unmatched: 4. Germline V gene sequence: CDR1 SGDLS, CDR2 YYNGEE. This CDR3 comprises 14 residues. The CDR3 DNA reads TGTGCCAGCAGCGCGGGACTAGCAGGAGATACGCAGTATTTT. Amino acids: CASSAGLAGDTQYF.

DNA of the CDR3: TGTGCCAGCTCACCACGAAAGGGGACGGAGACCCAGTACTTC. Translation gives CASSPRKGTETQYF. The chain carries TRBV18 and TRBJ2-5; the D call may be TRBD1 or TRBD2 (5 bases each). The CDR3 loop spans 14 amino acids. V lost 1 base, J lost 5 bases, and 11 bases lay in between. Germline CDR1 reads KGHSH; CDR2 reads LQKENI. Based on the CDR3 plus reference TRBV18 and TRBJ2-5, the full variable domain is NAGVMQNPRHLVRRRGQEARLRCSPMKGHSHVYWYRQLPEEGLKFMVYLQKENIIDESGMPKERFSAEFPKEGPSILRIQQVVRGDSAAYFCASSPRKGTETQYFGPGTRLLVL.

This clonotype was counted many times. CDR3: CATSREYGGSYEQYF. The CDR3 DNA reads as TGTGCCACCAGCAGAGAATATGGGGGCTCCTACGAGCAGTACTTC. J is TRBJ2-7 and V is TRBV15; D is possibly TRBD1 or TRBD2 (5 bases each). CDR1 and CDR2 (germline): LNHNV, YYDKDF (reference sequence). The CDR3 contains 15 residues. V shed 0 bases and J shed 0 bases, with 9 bases lying between them.

The genes are TRBV3-1 and TRBJ1-1; no definite D call. CDR1 is LGHDT, CDR2 YNNKEL, per germline (reference sequence). The CDR3 runs 14 residues. V was cut by 4 bases and J by 4 bases, with 13 bases left in between. DNA for the CDR3: TGTGCCAGCAGCCCGGGTCGGTGGGGCACTGAAGCTTTCTTT. As protein: CASSPGRWGTEAFF.

At least ten counts were recorded for this clonotype. As DNA, the CDR3 is TGCGCCAGCGGGACAGGGGTTGAGCAGTACTTC. This sequence encodes CASGTGVEQYF. The chain couples TRBV5-1 to TRBJ2-7, with TRBD1 identical over 10 bases. The CDR3 has 11 residues. In germline, CDR1 is SGHRS, CDR2 YFSETQ. After removal of 7 bases from V and 7 bases from J, the junction contained 2 bases not matched to a gene.

This clonotype has at least ten counts. The chain employs TRBV20-1 and TRBJ1-1; D is possibly TRBD1 (6 bases). The CDR3 has 14 amino acids. Germline V gene lookup returns CDR1 DFQATT and CDR2 SNEGSKA (reference sequence). The ends were cut back, 5 bases at V and 11 bases at J, with 24 bases in the middle. The DNA for the CDR3 is TGCAGTGCTTCGCGCACAGGGCCACCATCCGGGGCTTTCTTT. It is translated as CSASRTGPPSGAFF.

This clonotype was counted at least ten times. The V call is TRBV20-1, the J call TRBJ1-1; D might be TRBD1 (6 bases). The CDR3 totals 15 residues. Trimming pared 3 bases from V and 5 bases from J, leaving 19 bases between. Germline V CDR1 and CDR2: DFQATT, SNEGSKA (reference sequence). Written as DNA, the CDR3 is TGCAGTGCTAGCAATCGGGGGGCGGTAGATACTGAAGCTTTCTTT. Its protein is CSASNRGAVDTEAFF.

This clonotype was counted many times. The rearrangement uses TRBV28 and TRBJ2-2; no firm D call. The CDR3 totals 12 residues. Trimming left V 7 bases short and J 0 bases short, with 3 bases between. Germline V gene sequence: CDR1 MDHEN, CDR2 SYDVKM. CDR3 protein: CASTANTGELFF. As DNA, the CDR3 is TGTGCCAGCACCGCGAACACCGGGGAGCTGTTTTTT.

This clonotype has ten or more counts. The chain carries TRBV5-1 and TRBJ1-4, with TRBD1 matching 7 bases. Trimming at V came to 0 bases and at J to 0 bases, leaving 14 bases not matched to a gene. This CDR3 comprises 20 residues. Germline CDR1 SGHRS, CDR2 YFSETQ. In DNA, the CDR3 is TGCGCCAGCAGCTTGGCCCGTTCAATCCGGGACAGTTCAACTAATGAAAAACTGTTTTTT. Translated, it gives CASSLARSIRDSSTNEKLFF.

This clonotype was found many times. J is TRBJ2-7 and V is TRBV7-2; no definite D call. Trimming pared 5 bases from V and 6 bases from J, leaving 20 bases between. Per the germline V gene, CDR1 is SGHTA and CDR2 is FQGNSA. CDR3 size: 15 residues. The CDR3 protein is CASSLWTAVGVEQYF. The CDR3 DNA reads TGTGCCAGCAGCCTCTGGACGGCCGTAGGAGTCGAGCAGTACTTC. Full variable domain (outside the CDR3, taken from reference TRBV7-2 and TRBJ2-7): GAGVSQSPSNKVTEKGKDVELRCDPISGHTALYWYRQSLGQGLEFLIYFQGNSAPDKSGLPSDRFSAERTGGSVSTLTIQRTQQEDSAVYLCASSLWTAVGVEQYFGPGTRLTVT.

This clonotype was recorded at least ten times. The chain has TRBV11-3 and TRBJ2-2; D unclear. Germline-derived CDR1 and CDR2 are SGHNT and YENEEA. CDR3 length: 13 amino acids. V lost 4 bases and J 4 bases, leaving 7 bases between the germline ends. The CDR3: CASSSGATGELFF. The CDR3, as DNA: TGTGCCAGCAGCTCTGGAGCCACCGGGGAGCTGTTTTTT.